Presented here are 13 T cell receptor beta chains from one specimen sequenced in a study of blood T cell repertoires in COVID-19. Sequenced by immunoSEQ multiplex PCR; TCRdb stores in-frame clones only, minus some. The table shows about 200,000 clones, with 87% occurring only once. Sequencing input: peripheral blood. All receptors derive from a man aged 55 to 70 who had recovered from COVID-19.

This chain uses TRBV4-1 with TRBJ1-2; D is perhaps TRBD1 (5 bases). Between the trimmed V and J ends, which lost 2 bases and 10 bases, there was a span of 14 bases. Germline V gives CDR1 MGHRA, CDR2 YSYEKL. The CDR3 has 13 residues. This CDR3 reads CASSQTLGETYTF. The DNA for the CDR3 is TGCGCCAGCAGCCAAACCTTAGGGGAAACCTACACCTTC.

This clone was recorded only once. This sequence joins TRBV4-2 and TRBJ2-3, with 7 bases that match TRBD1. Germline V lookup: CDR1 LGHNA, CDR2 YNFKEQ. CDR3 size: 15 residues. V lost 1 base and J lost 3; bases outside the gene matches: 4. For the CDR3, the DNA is TGTGCCAGCAGCCAAGCAGAGACAGGGACAGATACGCAGTATTTT. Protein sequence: CASSQAETGTDTQYF.

CDR3 DNA: TGTGCCATCAGGAAGGGACAGAATAGTAATGAAAAACTGTTTTTT. This translates into CAIRKGQNSNEKLFF. This chain links TRBV10-3 with TRBJ1-4; 7 positions agree with TRBD1. V dropped 6 bases and J dropped 4; count of bases not matched to a gene: 8. CDR3 length: 15 residues. The germline CDR1 and CDR2 sequences are ENHRY and SYGVKD.

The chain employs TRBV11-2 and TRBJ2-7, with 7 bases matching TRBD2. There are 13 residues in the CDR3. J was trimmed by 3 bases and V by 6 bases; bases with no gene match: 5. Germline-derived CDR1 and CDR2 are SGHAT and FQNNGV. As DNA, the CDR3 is TGTGCCAGCAGGCGCGGGGGATACTACGAGCAGTACTTC. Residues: CASRRGGYYEQYF.

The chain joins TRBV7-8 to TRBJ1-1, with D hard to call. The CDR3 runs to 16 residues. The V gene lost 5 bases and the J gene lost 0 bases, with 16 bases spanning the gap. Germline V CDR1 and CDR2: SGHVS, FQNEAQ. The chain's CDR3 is CASSSLVALVNTEAFF. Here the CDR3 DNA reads TGTGCCAGCAGCAGCTTAGTAGCACTAGTGAACACTGAAGCTTTCTTT.

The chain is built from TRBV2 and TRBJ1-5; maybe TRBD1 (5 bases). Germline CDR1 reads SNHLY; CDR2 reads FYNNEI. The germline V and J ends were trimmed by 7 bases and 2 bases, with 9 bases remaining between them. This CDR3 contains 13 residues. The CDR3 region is CASTRGGNQPQHF. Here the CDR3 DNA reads TGTGCCAGCACCCGGGGGGGCAATCAGCCCCAGCATTTT.

CDR3 coding DNA: TGTGCCAGCAGTTCTGGGACAGGCAATCAGCCCCAGCATTTT. Encoded protein: CASSSGTGNQPQHF. The gene calls are TRBV6-5 and TRBJ1-5; 7 nucleotides line up with TRBD1. Trimming cost V 4 bases and J 2 bases; bases outside gene matches: 2. CDR3 length: 14 amino acids. Germline CDR1 MNHEY, CDR2 SVGAGI.

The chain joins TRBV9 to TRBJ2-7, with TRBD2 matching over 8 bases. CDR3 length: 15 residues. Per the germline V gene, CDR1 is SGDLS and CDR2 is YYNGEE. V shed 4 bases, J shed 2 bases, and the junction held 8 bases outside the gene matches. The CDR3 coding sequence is TGTGCCAGCAGCCGCGGGGCGGGAGGCCCCTACGAGCAGTACTTC. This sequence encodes CASSRGAGGPYEQYF.

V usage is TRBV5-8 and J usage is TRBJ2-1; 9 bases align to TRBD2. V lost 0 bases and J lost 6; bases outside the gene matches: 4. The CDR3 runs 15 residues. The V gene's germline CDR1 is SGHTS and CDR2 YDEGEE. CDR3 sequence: CASSLDGGGVNEQFF. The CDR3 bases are TGTGCCAGCAGCTTGGACGGCGGGGGGGTCAATGAGCAGTTCTTC.

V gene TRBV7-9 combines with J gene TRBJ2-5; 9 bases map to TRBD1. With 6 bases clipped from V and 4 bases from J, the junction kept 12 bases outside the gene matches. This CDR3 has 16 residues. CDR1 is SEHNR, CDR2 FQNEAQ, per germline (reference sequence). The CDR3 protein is CASSRAPGQGRETQYF. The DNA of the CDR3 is TGTGCCAGCAGTCGCGCTCCGGGACAGGGACGAGAGACCCAGTACTTC. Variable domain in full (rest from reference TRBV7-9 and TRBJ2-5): DTGVSQNPRHKITKRGQNVTFRCDPISEHNRLYWYRQTLGQGPEFLTYFQNEAQLEKSRLLSDRFSAERPKGSFSTLEIQRTEQGDSAMYLCASSRAPGQGRETQYFGPGTRLLVL.

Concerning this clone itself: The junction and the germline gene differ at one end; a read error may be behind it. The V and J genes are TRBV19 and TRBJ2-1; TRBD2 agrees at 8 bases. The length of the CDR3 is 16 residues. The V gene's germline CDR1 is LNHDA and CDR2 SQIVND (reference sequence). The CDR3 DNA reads TGTGCGAGTAGGGCCCCGGCGGGAGGCTCCTACAATGAGCAGTTCTTC. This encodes CASRAPAGGSYNEQFF. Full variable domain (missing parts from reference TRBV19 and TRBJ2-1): DGGITQSPKYLFRKEGQNVTLSCEQNLNHDAMYWYRQDPGQGLRLIYYSQIVNDFQKGDIAEGYSVSREKKESFPLTVTSAQKNPTAFYLCASRAPAGGSYNEQFFGPGTRLTVL.

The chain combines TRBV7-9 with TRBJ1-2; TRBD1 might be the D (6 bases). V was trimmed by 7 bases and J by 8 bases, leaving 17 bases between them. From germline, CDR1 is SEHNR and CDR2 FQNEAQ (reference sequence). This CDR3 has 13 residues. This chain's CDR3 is CASTSGGFGGYTF. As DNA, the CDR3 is TGTGCCAGCACCAGTGGGGGCTTCGGGGGCTACACCTTC. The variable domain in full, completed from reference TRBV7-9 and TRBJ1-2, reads DTGVSQNPRHKITKRGQNVTFRCDPISEHNRLYWYRQTLGQGPEFLTYFQNEAQLEKSRLLSDRFSAERPKGSFSTLEIQRTEQGDSAMYLCASTSGGFGGYTFGSGTRLTVV.

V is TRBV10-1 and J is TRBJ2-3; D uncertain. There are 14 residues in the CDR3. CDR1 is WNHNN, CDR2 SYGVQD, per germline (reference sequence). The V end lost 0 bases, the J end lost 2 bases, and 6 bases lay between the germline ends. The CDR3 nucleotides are TGCGCCAGCAGTGAGTCAACGGTCACAGATACGCAGTATTTT. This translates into CASSESTVTDTQYF.